This T cell receptor beta chain was sequenced during a study of post-analysis software for immune sequencing data. The CDR3 is 15 residues long. The germline CDR1 and CDR2 sequences are SGHDN and FVKESK. Trimming took 6 bases from V and 0 from J, leaving 12 bases between them. Unique molecular identifiers featured in each of the TCR beta cDNA libraries. TCRdb re-called the PCR reads with MiXCR, one entry per CDR3 protein. This sample has more than 450,000 distinct CDR3 sequences, with 44% found just once. Study conclusions and caveats: A handful of TRBV segments appeared more often in patients than in controls, and TRBV5-6, TRBV5-1 and TRBV20-1 were among these.

As to this clonotype: Its antigen is undetermined.

Sequencing used blood. The chain combines TRBV14 with TRBJ2-1, with a tentative D call TRBD1 (5 bases). This clonotype was obtained from a girl between 5 and 17 years old with multiple sclerosis. The CDR3 spells CASSKDTLSYNEQFF. The CDR3 coding sequence is TGTGCCAGCAGTAAGGACACCCTCTCCTACAATGAGCAGTTCTTC. The entire variable domain, with the rest obtained from reference TRBV14 and TRBJ2-1, is as follows: EAGVTQFPSHSVIEKGQTVTLRCDPISGHDNLYWYRRVMGKEIKFLLHFVKESKQDESGMPNNRFLAERTGGTYSTLKVQPAELEDSGVYFCASSKDTLSYNEQFFGPGTRLTVL.